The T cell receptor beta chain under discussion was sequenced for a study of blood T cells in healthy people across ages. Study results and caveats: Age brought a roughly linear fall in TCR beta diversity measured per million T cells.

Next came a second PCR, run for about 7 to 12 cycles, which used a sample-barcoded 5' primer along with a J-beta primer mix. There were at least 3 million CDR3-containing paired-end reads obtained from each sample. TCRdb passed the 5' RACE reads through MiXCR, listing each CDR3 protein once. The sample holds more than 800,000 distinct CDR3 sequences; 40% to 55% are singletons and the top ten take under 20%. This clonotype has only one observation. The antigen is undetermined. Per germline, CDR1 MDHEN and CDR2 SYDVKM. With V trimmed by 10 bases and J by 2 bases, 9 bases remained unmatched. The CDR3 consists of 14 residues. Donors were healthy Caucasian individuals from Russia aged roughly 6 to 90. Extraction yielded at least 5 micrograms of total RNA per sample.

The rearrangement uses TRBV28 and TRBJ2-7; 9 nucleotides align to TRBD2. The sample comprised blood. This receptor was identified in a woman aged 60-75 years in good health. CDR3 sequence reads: CATNGLAKTYEQYF. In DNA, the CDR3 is TGTGCCACCAACGGACTAGCGAAAACCTACGAGCAGTACTTC.